This T cell receptor (beta chain) was documented in a study of post-analysis software for immune sequencing data. This clonotype was observed a few times. Its target is unknown. General observations from the study: Patients with multiple sclerosis recorded significantly lower normalized Chao1 diversity than controls, the study found. About five TRBV segments, including TRBV5-6, TRBV5-1 and TRBV20-1, were more frequent in patients than controls.

TCR beta cDNA libraries included unique molecular identifiers. The yield from approximately 1 to 10 million T cells was around 500,000 cDNA molecules in total. MiXCR, applied by TCRdb to the PCR reads, yields one record per CDR3 protein. The sample lists hundreds of thousands of distinct CDR3 sequences; 25% to 30% were seen once. Unmatched junction bases numbered 11, after V lost 5 bases and J lost 5 bases. This CDR3 contains 16 residues. Germline CDR1 SGHTA, CDR2 FQGNSA. The sequenced sample was blood. The chain has TRBV7-2 and TRBJ1-5; 8 bases fit TRBD1. The sequence was collected from a girl under 18 with multiple sclerosis. This CDR3 is CASSPPGQGPYQPQHF. The CDR3 region has the DNA TGTGCCAGCAGCCCCCCTGGACAGGGTCCCTATCAGCCCCAGCATTTT.